The clone carrying this T cell receptor (beta chain) was observed once. This record comes from a study of blood T cell repertoires in COVID-19. Clones were sequenced by immunoSEQ multiplex PCR, and TCRdb holds only the in-frame ones, with some missing. The sample lists 310,000 or so clones; around 90% were seen once. The CDR3 is 15 amino acids. From germline, CDR1 is LNHDA and CDR2 SQIVND (reference sequence). Trimming left V 9 bases short and J 7 bases short, with 21 bases between. The J gene is TRBJ2-2, the V gene TRBV19; perhaps TRBD2 as D (6 bases). Source material: PBMCs or T cells enriched from blood (not recorded which). This TCR came from a young woman who had recovered from COVID-19. This CDR3 is CARKVRRGCNGELFF. The CDR3 nucleotides are TGTGCCAGGAAAGTACGACGGGGGTGCAACGGGGAGCTGTTTTTT.